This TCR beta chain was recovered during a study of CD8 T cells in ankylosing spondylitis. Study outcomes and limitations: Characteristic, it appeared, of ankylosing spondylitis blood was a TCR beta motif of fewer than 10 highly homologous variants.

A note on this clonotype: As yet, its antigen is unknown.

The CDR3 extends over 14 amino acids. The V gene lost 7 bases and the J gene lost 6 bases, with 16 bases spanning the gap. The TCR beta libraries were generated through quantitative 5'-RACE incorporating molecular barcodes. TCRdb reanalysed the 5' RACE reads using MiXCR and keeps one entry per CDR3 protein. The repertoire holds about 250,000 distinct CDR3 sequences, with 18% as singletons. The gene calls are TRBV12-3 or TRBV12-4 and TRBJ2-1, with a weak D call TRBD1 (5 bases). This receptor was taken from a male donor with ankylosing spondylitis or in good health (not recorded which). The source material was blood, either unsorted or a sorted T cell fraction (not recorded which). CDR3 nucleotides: TGTGCCAGCACCCCGGGTCCTGGGGCCAATGAGCAGTTCTTC. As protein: CASTPGPGANEQFF.